This passage covers 20 T cell receptor beta chains from one sample sequenced in a study of CXCR3-negative and CXCR3-positive naive CD8 T cells. The study made its TRB cDNA libraries by 5' RACE, adding UMI labels. Each CDR3 protein gets one entry in TCRdb, which reprocessed the 5' RACE reads and gives no DNA. In all, the sample yields approximately 56,000 distinct CDR3 sequences. The sample comprised memory CD8+ T cells from blood. These receptors came from a human donor in good health. Some clones in this sample may be carry-over from other donors' samples.

The gene calls are TRBV4-3 and TRBJ2-7. The CDR3 totals 14 residues. Germline values: CDR1 LGHNA, CDR2 YSLEER. The CDR3 spells CASSPTDGNYEQYF.

The rearrangement links TRBV7-9 to TRBJ2-7; the D call from TCRdb, TRBD2, cannot be confirmed without DNA. Germline CDR1 and CDR2: SEHNR and FQNEAQ (reference sequence). The CDR3 runs 16 residues. The CDR3 reads CASSLEGSLSSYEQYF.

The rearrangement uses TRBV29-1 and TRBJ1-2; TCRdb's D call, TRBD1, is unchecked because there is no DNA. The CDR3 extends over 13 amino acids. Germline assignment: CDR1 SQVTM and CDR2 ANQGSEA. The CDR3 spells CSVGEGARYGYTF.

This sequence joins TRBV27 and TRBJ1-5; TCRdb's D gene call, TRBD1, goes unchecked for lack of DNA. The CDR3 loop spans 13 amino acids. CDR1 is MNHEY, CDR2 SMNVEV, per germline (reference sequence). The CDR3 sequence is CASSLGAVQPQHF.

The genes are TRBV28 and TRBJ2-7; there is no DNA to check the TCRdb D call of TRBD2. CDR3 length equals 18 residues. Per germline, CDR1 MDHEN and CDR2 SYDVKM. The CDR3 loop reads CASSSAGLAGGPRHEQYF.

This clonotype is classed as medium-sized by frequency. This chain links TRBV3-1 with TRBJ1-2; absent DNA, TCRdb's TRBD1 call cannot be checked. The CDR3 has 14 residues. The germline gives CDR1 LGHDT, CDR2 YNNKEL (reference sequence). CDR3 region: CASSQGALNYGYTF.

This rearrangement joins TRBV5-1 to TRBJ2-3; TCRdb outputs TRBD2, but without DNA this stays unchecked. This CDR3 is built from 17 residues. Germline CDR1 is SGHRS and CDR2 is YFSETQ. The CDR3 here is CASSLEGLAGDTDTQYF.

The J gene is TRBJ2-3, the V gene TRBV7-9. This CDR3 is built from 15 residues. CDR1 and CDR2 (germline): SEHNR, FQNEAQ (reference sequence). This chain's CDR3 is CASSLGSLRTDTQYF.

The chain combines TRBV29-1 with TRBJ1-1. This CDR3 is built from 11 residues. The germline V gene has CDR1 SQVTM and CDR2 ANQGSEA. CDR3 region: CSVDSNTEAFF.

The chain joins TRBV29-1 to TRBJ2-7; TCRdb reports TRBD1, a call that lacks DNA to check it against. The CDR3 runs 11 residues. Looked up from germline, CDR1 is SQVTM and CDR2 is ANQGSEA. Here the CDR3 reads CSVDQGYEQYF.

The V call is TRBV15, the J call TRBJ2-7; TCRdb's D call of TRBD1 is untestable without DNA. CDR1 and CDR2 from the germline V gene are LNHNV and YYDKDF (reference sequence). This CDR3 comprises 14 residues. CDR3 residues: CATSRGTGPYEQYF.

J is TRBJ2-7 and V is TRBV11-2; the TCRdb call, TRBD2, lacks DNA for checking. The CDR3 has 15 amino acids. Germline CDR1 and CDR2: SGHAT and FQNNGV. The CDR3 region is CASSLGREWSYEQYF.

The chain couples TRBV10-3 to TRBJ2-7; with no DNA, the TCRdb D assignment of TRBD1 cannot be verified. Germline values: CDR1 ENHRY, CDR2 SYGVKD. This CDR3 comprises 15 residues. The CDR3 spells CAISGGQGGTYEQYF.

The rearrangement uses TRBV28 and TRBJ2-7; TCRdb's D call of TRBD1 is untestable without DNA. Germline V CDR1 and CDR2: MDHEN, SYDVKM. There are 13 residues in the CDR3. CDR3 region: CASSFGGTDEQYF.

Judged by frequency, this clonotype is medium-sized (0.01 to 0.1%). The V gene is TRBV24-1, the J gene TRBJ2-3; TCRdb proposes TRBD2, but this gene call is untestable without DNA. This CDR3 spans 16 amino acids. Germline CDR1 reads KGHDR; CDR2 reads SFDVKD. The CDR3 protein is CATSDPLAGATDTQYF.

The rearrangement uses TRBV7-2 and TRBJ2-5; TCRdb returns TRBD1, unconfirmable since there is no DNA. The germline CDR1 and CDR2 sequences are SGHTA and FQGNSA. The CDR3 sequence is 18 residues long. The CDR3 loop is CASSLAEGKDTRWETQYF.

The chain carries TRBV11-3 and TRBJ2-2; TCRdb selects TRBD1, and the lack of DNA leaves this call unchecked. The germline CDR1 and CDR2 sequences are SGHNT and YENEEA. CDR3 length equals 15 residues. CDR3 sequence reads: CASSSRAAGAGELFF. Based on the CDR3 plus reference TRBV11-3 and TRBJ2-2, the full variable domain is EAGVVQSPRYKIIEKKQPVAFWCNPISGHNTLYWYLQNLGQGPELLIRYENEEAVDDSQLPKDRFSAERLKGVDSTLKIQPAELGDSAVYLCASSSRAAGAGELFFGEGSRLTVL.

The V and J genes are TRBV25-1 and TRBJ2-7; the D call of TRBD2 rests on TCRdb alone, since no DNA is present to check it. The germline CDR1 and CDR2 sequences are MGHDK and SYGVNS. There are 14 residues in the CDR3. The CDR3 here is CASSASGLSYEQYF.

This chain links TRBV12-3 or TRBV12-4 with TRBJ2-1; the D call from TCRdb, TRBD2, cannot be confirmed without DNA. This CDR3 is 14 amino acids long. This CDR3 reads CASAPSGGAVEQFF.

This chain uses TRBV11-3 with TRBJ2-3; TCRdb returns TRBD1, unconfirmable since there is no DNA. CDR3 size: 13 residues. The germline CDR1 and CDR2 sequences are SGHNT and YENEEA. This CDR3 is CASSPPYEDTQYF. The full variable domain, in which reference TRBV11-3 and TRBJ2-3 provide the parts outside the CDR3, is EAGVVQSPRYKIIEKKQPVAFWCNPISGHNTLYWYLQNLGQGPELLIRYENEEAVDDSQLPKDRFSAERLKGVDSTLKIQPAELGDSAVYLCASSPPYEDTQYFGPGTRLTVL.